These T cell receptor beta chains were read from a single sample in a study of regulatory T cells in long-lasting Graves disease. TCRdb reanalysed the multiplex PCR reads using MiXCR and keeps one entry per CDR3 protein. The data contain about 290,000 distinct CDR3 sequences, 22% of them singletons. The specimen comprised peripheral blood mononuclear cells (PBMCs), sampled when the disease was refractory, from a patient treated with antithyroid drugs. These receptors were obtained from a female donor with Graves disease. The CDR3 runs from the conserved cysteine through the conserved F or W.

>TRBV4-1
CASSQGQYQETQYF
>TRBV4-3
CASSQSTPGGGGYGYTF
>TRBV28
CASSLLSASGGELFF
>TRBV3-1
CASSQPEGGAFF
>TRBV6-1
CASGLGARTEAFF
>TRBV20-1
CSARGLAYGYTF
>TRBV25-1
CASSEYGEHQPQHF
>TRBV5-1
CASSWTTAMNTEAFF
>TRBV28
CASSAKLAGDTGELFF
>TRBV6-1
CASFGSQETQYF
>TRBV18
CASSPAMGNYGYTF
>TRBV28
CASSPKLAEPQETQYF
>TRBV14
CASSGKNTEQFF
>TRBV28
CASNSKRDYNEKLFF
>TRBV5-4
CASSWAKTGGVETQYF
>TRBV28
CASSPPGLRTAETQYF
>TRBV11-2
CASSPATHRVQETQYF
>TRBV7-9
CASSQLASHEQYF
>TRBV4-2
CASSQLDWQGEQYF
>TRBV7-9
CASSSRTSGVHEQYF
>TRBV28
CASSLVGAYQETQYF
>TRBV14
CASSPGWDIQYF
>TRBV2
CASRGDYPRDNEQFF
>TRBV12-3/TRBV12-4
CASSSSGPSTDTQYF
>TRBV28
CASSDRVYEQYF
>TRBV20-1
CSARLMDEQFF
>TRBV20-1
CSASHSAGLAGVETQYF
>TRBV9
CASSAGQGRVTGNTIYF
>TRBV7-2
CASSLGFGQGMYEQYF
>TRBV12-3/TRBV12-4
CASSGMLENTGELFF
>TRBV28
CASATEGQESMDTQYF
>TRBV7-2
CASMRERGWDEQFF
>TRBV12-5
CASGETPYSGTSGNSSTDTQYF
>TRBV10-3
CAISDPEGGTNEKLFF
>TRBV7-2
CASSSFSGSKNIQYF
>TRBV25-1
CASSGQLAYEQYF
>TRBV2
CASSENGLARNEQFF
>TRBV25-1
CASSEWETPYSIQYF
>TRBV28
CASSSPQGTSNTGELVF
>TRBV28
CASRPSGQETQYF
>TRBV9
CASSVGGADNEKLFF
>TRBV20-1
CSAIVLDLPYNEQFF
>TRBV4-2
CASSQEDRVSGYTF
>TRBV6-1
CASGTSRGGEKLFF
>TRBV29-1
CSVEGTGEAYEQYF
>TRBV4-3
CASSQEEDQPQHF
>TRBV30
CAWCGTNYEQYF
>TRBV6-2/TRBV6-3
CASSYSRLAGAQEQYF
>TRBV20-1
CSARGAPGTGFSGEPFF
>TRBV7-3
CASSPTQGSQETQYF